This T cell receptor (beta chain) was sequenced for a study of blood T cell repertoires in COVID-19. The study drew participants aged about 18 to 95 years from roughly 25 US areas. Among Cohort 3 donors, those recovered had two negative PCRs, clearance, or symptom resolution. Original methodology: Nucleated cell number was recorded as an estimate derived from reference gene primer amplification. Assay used: immunoSEQ multiplex PCR; TCRdb lists only in-frame clones, some missing. Clone size and V and J calls were adopted from that table, with D and trimming inferred from the DNA. The sample yields approximately 100,000 clones, just over 85% seen once. After removal of 5 bases from V and 2 bases from J, the junction contained 11 bases not matched to a gene. There are 18 residues in the CDR3. Germline V gene sequence: CDR1 MDHEN, CDR2 SYDVKM.

Source material: PBMCs or T cells enriched from blood (not recorded which). The TCR originated in a woman aged 50 to 60 who had recovered from COVID-19. V gene TRBV28 combines with J gene TRBJ2-1; the match to TRBD2 covers 11 bases. DNA for the CDR3: TGTGCCAGCAGTCCTCCCTTCGTGGGACTAGCGGCCTACAATGAGCAGTTCTTC. This translates into CASSPPFVGLAAYNEQFF. Complete variable domain (other parts from reference TRBV28 and TRBJ2-1): DVKVTQSSRYLVKRTGEKVFLECVQDMDHENMFWYRQDPGLGLRLIYFSYDVKMKEKGDIPEGYSVSREKKERFSLILESASTNQTSMYLCASSPPFVGLAAYNEQFFGPGTRLTVL.